The 32 T cell receptor beta chains in this list originate from one sample, sequenced in a study of shared clonotypes between healthy human individuals. Clones were sequenced by immunoSEQ multiplex PCR, and TCRdb holds only the in-frame ones, with some missing. The sample shows about 2.3 million clones, 85% to 95% of them seen only once. The sample consisted of naive CD4+ T cells from PBMCs. Subset of the sample: CD45RA+ positively selected. The receptors shown here come from a man aged 18 to 35 in good health. Some clones in this sample may be carry-over from other donors' samples.

This clone appeared a few times. The chain recombines TRBV30 with TRBJ1-1; 8 nucleotides match TRBD1. The CDR3 spans 15 residues. Per the germline V gene, CDR1 is GTSNPN and CDR2 is SVGIG (reference sequence). The junction had 11 bases not matched to a gene; V was cut back by 3 bases and J by 5 bases. CDR3 sequence: CAWRASGQGRTEAFF. CDR3 DNA sequence: TGTGCCTGGAGGGCCTCCGGACAGGGTCGAACTGAAGCTTTCTTT.

J is TRBJ2-2 and V is TRBV5-6, with TRBD2 matching over 10 bases. V trimming: 0 bases; J trimming: 4 bases; junction bases outside the gene matches: 9. The CDR3 runs to 18 residues. Per germline, CDR1 SGHDT and CDR2 YYEEEE. Here the CDR3 reads CASSLASGRALSTGELFF. The CDR3 DNA follows: TGTGCCAGCAGCTTGGCCAGCGGGAGGGCCTTGAGCACCGGGGAGCTGTTTTTT.

The sample holds a few counts of this clone. The chain combines TRBV30 with TRBJ1-1, with 10 positions matching TRBD1. V shed 3 bases, J shed 10 bases, and the junction held 11 bases outside the gene matches. This CDR3 comprises 14 residues. The germline gives CDR1 GTSNPN, CDR2 SVGIG (reference sequence). The CDR3 is CAWRRDRGTSRAFF. The CDR3 nucleotides are TGTGCCTGGAGGCGGGACAGGGGCACGTCCAGAGCTTTCTTT.

On this clone itself: Other nucleotide sequences in the sample specify the same CDR3. This chain joins TRBV28 and TRBJ1-5; no clear D gene. This CDR3 is 13 amino acids long. CDR1 and CDR2 from the germline V gene are MDHEN and SYDVKM. Trimming pared 7 bases from V and 2 bases from J, leaving 9 bases between. In nucleotides, the CDR3 is TGTGCCAGCACCCTTAGAGGCAATCAGCCCCAGCATTTT. Translating gives CASTLRGNQPQHF.

V gene TRBV7-8 combines with J gene TRBJ2-7; D gene unclear. V lost 5 bases, J lost 6 bases, and 11 bases lay in between. Germline CDR1 is SGHVS and CDR2 is FQNEAQ. The CDR3 has 12 residues. The CDR3 protein is CASSLSWGEQYF. The CDR3 region has the DNA TGTGCCAGCAGCCTAAGCTGGGGCGAGCAGTACTTC.

V usage is TRBV14 and J usage is TRBJ1-3, with unresolved D. V gave up 2 bases and J gave up 0 bases, with 11 bases separating them. CDR1 and CDR2 (germline): SGHDN, FVKESK. CDR3 length equals 16 residues. CDR3 coding DNA: TGTGCCAGCAGCCAAAGGAACACCTTCTCTGGAAACACCATATATTTT. Translating gives CASSQRNTFSGNTIYF.

The chain has TRBV15 and TRBJ1-1, with a weak D call TRBD1 (6 bases). The CDR3 consists of 14 residues. Trimming removed 8 bases from V and 5 bases from J, with 18 bases in between. Germline CDR1 LNHNV, CDR2 YYDKDF (reference sequence). In DNA, the CDR3 is TGTGCCACCCTTGGAGGGGGGAGGAGGACTGAAGCTTTCTTT. Translating gives CATLGGGRRTEAFF. The entire variable domain, with the rest obtained from reference TRBV15 and TRBJ1-1, is as follows: DAMVIQNPRYQVTQFGKPVTLSCSQTLNHNVMYWYQQKSSQAPKLLFHYYDKDFNNEADTPDNFQSRRPNTSFCFLDIRSPGLGDTAMYLCATLGGGRRTEAFFGQGTRLTVV.

The chain recombines TRBV30 with TRBJ1-2; 7 bases agree with TRBD1. J lost 3 bases, V lost 3 bases, and 7 bases had no gene match. In germline, CDR1 is GTSNPN, CDR2 SVGIG (reference sequence). The CDR3 sequence is 14 residues long. The CDR3 DNA reads as TGTGCCTGGAGGCCCACAACAGGGGACTATGGCTACACCTTC. Protein product: CAWRPTTGDYGYTF.

The V gene is TRBV30, the J gene TRBJ2-1; D may be TRBD2 (5 bases). The CDR3 spans 13 residues. Germline assignment: CDR1 GTSNPN and CDR2 SVGIG (reference sequence). V was pared by 2 bases and J by 6 bases, with 11 bases between. The CDR3 is CAWSPGLGNEQFF. The CDR3 DNA reads as TGTGCCTGGAGTCCGGGATTGGGCAATGAGCAGTTCTTC.

CDR3 amino acids: CAISRAGANVLTF. DNA for the CDR3: TGTGCCATCAGCAGAGCTGGGGCCAACGTCCTGACTTTC. The rearrangement uses TRBV10-3 and TRBJ2-6; D gene ambiguous. Germline CDR1 ENHRY, CDR2 SYGVKD. Deletions cut 6 bases from V and 2 bases from J, with 5 bases between. The CDR3 loop spans 13 amino acids.

V gene TRBV6-1 combines with J gene TRBJ1-2; D is perhaps TRBD1 (5 bases). This CDR3 is built from 14 residues. Germline CDR1 and CDR2: MNHNS and SASEGT. V was shortened by 5 bases and J by 4 bases, with 14 bases between the two germline ends. CDR3 sequence reads: CASSPTGVVYGYTF. The DNA of the CDR3 is TGTGCCAGCAGTCCTACGGGGGTGGTCTATGGCTACACCTTC.

This chain connects TRBV11-3 to TRBJ2-1; TRBD1 aligns across 8 bases. Germline lookup yields CDR1 SGHNT and CDR2 YENEEA. This CDR3 has 16 amino acids. J was trimmed by 3 bases and V by 5 bases; bases with no gene match: 9. The CDR3 sequence: CASSTRTGSRYNEQFF. CDR3 sequence (DNA): TGTGCCAGCAGCACCCGGACAGGGTCACGCTACAATGAGCAGTTCTTC.

The V call is TRBV29-1, the J call TRBJ2-2; D is uncertain. Trimming shortened V by 1 base and J by 3 bases, and 6 bases separated the two germline ends. The CDR3 has 13 residues. Looked up from germline, CDR1 is SQVTM and CDR2 is ANQGSEA. The CDR3 loop is CSVEGRHTGELFF. CDR3 DNA sequence: TGCAGCGTTGAAGGAAGGCACACCGGGGAGCTGTTTTTT.

This clone turned up a few times. This chain uses TRBV4-1 with TRBJ1-1; no reliable D call. The CDR3 is made up of 14 amino acids. Between the trimmed V and J ends, which lost 0 bases and 6 bases, there was a span of 11 bases. Germline loops: CDR1 MGHRA, CDR2 YSYEKL. The CDR3, as DNA: TGCGCCAGCAGCCAAGAAATCAGTTCTGCTGAAGCTTTCTTT. Translation: CASSQEISSAEAFF.

The chain employs TRBV18 and TRBJ2-7; TRBD1 is a possible D gene (6 bases). The germline V gene encodes CDR1 KGHSH and CDR2 LQKENI. With 5 bases removed from V and 6 bases from J, the gap between germline ends came to 11 bases. The CDR3 runs 12 residues. This CDR3 is CASSTDSLEQYF. Written as DNA, the CDR3 is TGTGCCAGCTCAACGGACAGCCTCGAGCAGTACTTC.

This clone was recorded only once. Other DNA sequences in this specimen translate into the identical CDR3. This CDR3 is CASSLSQPTDTQYF. CDR3 bases: TGCGCCAGCAGCTTGAGTCAGCCCACAGATACGCAGTATTTT. The chain carries TRBV5-1 and TRBJ2-3, with D unresolved. Trimming shortened V by 1 base and J by 2 bases, and 8 bases separated the two germline ends. The CDR3 is 14 residues long. The V gene's germline CDR1 is SGHRS and CDR2 YFSETQ.

The sample holds a few counts of this clone. The V and J genes are TRBV27 and TRBJ1-1; no reliable D call. This CDR3 has 12 amino acids. In germline, CDR1 is MNHEY, CDR2 SMNVEV (reference sequence). Between the trimmed V and J ends, which lost 8 bases and 4 bases, there was a span of 11 bases. Written as DNA, the CDR3 is TGTGCCAGCCGGACGGAGGGCACTGAAGCTTTCTTT. It is translated as CASRTEGTEAFF.

The J gene is TRBJ1-5, the V gene TRBV4-2, with unresolved D. CDR1 is LGHNA and CDR2 is YNFKEQ in the germline V gene. CDR3 size: 15 residues. The V and J ends lost 1 base and 1 base respectively, with 8 bases between them. The CDR3 DNA is TGTGCCAGCAGCCAAGCTCAGCTGAGCAATCAGCCCCAGCATTTT. It yields the protein CASSQAQLSNQPQHF.

This chain connects TRBV4-1 to TRBJ2-2; D ambiguous. This CDR3 has 13 amino acids. Germline loops: CDR1 MGHRA, CDR2 YSYEKL. V lost 2 bases to trimming and J lost 7 bases, with 8 bases between them. The CDR3 region is CASSQSPVGELFF. The CDR3 nucleotides read TGCGCCAGCAGCCAAAGCCCGGTCGGGGAGCTGTTTTTT.

The chain uses TRBV11-2 and TRBJ1-2; TRBD1 aligns across 9 bases. CDR3 length: 16 residues. Trimming cost V 5 bases and J 5 bases; bases outside gene matches: 12. CDR1 is SGHAT, CDR2 FQNNGV, per germline. The CDR3 coding sequence is TGTGCCAGCAGCCTAATCGGAACCGGGACAGGGTATGGCTACACCTTC. The encoded protein is CASSLIGTGTGYGYTF.

This clone was seen a single time. The V call is TRBV18, the J call TRBJ1-1; the D gene is possibly TRBD1 (5 bases). In germline, CDR1 is KGHSH, CDR2 LQKENI. The CDR3 loop spans 15 amino acids. Trimming took off 0 bases at V and 3 bases at J, with 11 bases between the two ends. CDR3 region: CASSPPGPGYTEAFF. CDR3 nucleotide sequence: TGTGCCAGCTCACCACCGGGGCCGGGGTACACTGAAGCTTTCTTT.

Points on this clone: The sample has other DNA sequences that encode this CDR3 too. The chain recombines TRBV5-1 with TRBJ2-1, with a possible D match to TRBD2 (5 bases). CDR1 is SGHRS and CDR2 is YFSETQ in the germline V gene. V was pared by 2 bases and J by 4 bases, with 10 bases between. The CDR3 extends over 14 amino acids. CDR3 amino acids: CASSLGQRYNEQFF. The CDR3, as DNA: TGCGCCAGCAGCTTAGGGCAGCGGTACAATGAGCAGTTCTTC.

The chain is built from TRBV18 and TRBJ2-3; D uncertain. Trimming took 2 bases from V and 5 from J, leaving 8 bases between them. The CDR3 extends over 13 amino acids. Germline V lookup: CDR1 KGHSH, CDR2 LQKENI. DNA for the CDR3: TGTGCCAGCTCACCAGCCAGTCAAGATACGCAGTATTTT. Residues: CASSPASQDTQYF.

A remark on this clone: One junction end does not reproduce the germline sequence, and a read error may be involved. The chain combines TRBV27 with TRBJ2-7; TRBD2 aligns across 8 bases. The germline gives CDR1 MNHEY, CDR2 SMNVEV (reference sequence). The CDR3 length is 14 residues. CDR3 sequence (DNA): TGTGCCACCAGTAGGCGGGAGGACCTCTACGAGCAGTACTTC. This translates into CATSRREDLYEQYF.

The rearrangement joins TRBV6-1 to TRBJ2-7; D perhaps matches TRBD1 (6 bases). Germline V gene sequence: CDR1 MNHNS, CDR2 SASEGT. CDR3 length equals 15 residues. The V end was cut by 4 bases, the J end by 4 bases, with 17 bases between. The CDR3: CASSGTARRLYEQYF. The CDR3 DNA sequence: TGTGCCAGCAGTGGGACAGCTCGAAGGCTTTACGAGCAGTACTTC.

The chain recombines TRBV19 with TRBJ2-1; TRBD2 matches 10 bases. With V trimmed by 5 bases and J by 2 bases, 6 bases remained unmatched. CDR3 size: 16 residues. The germline CDR1 and CDR2 sequences are LNHDA and SQIVND (reference sequence). CDR3 nucleotides: TGTGCCAGTAGTCTAGGACTAGCGGCACCCTACAATGAGCAGTTCTTC. It codes for CASSLGLAAPYNEQFF.

The CDR3 protein is CASSLPGQIFSGNTIYF. In DNA form, the CDR3 reads TGTGCCAGCAGCCTTCCGGGACAGATTTTCTCTGGAAACACCATATATTTT. The chain joins TRBV11-2 to TRBJ1-3; 7 bases align to TRBD1. The V gene end was trimmed by 5 bases and the J gene end by 0 bases; junction bases not matched to a gene: 10. Germline CDR1 reads SGHAT; CDR2 reads FQNNGV. The CDR3 is made up of 17 amino acids.

The chain combines TRBV5-5 with TRBJ2-5; D uncertain. Germline V gene sequence: CDR1 SGHKS, CDR2 YYEKEE (reference sequence). This CDR3 is 14 amino acids long. V lost 0 bases, J lost 0 bases, and 6 bases lay in between. The CDR3 is CASSLGSHQETQYF. In DNA, the CDR3 is TGTGCCAGCAGCTTGGGTTCACACCAAGAGACCCAGTACTTC.

This chain joins TRBV18 and TRBJ1-1; D is uncertain. In germline, CDR1 is KGHSH, CDR2 LQKENI. This CDR3 is 15 amino acids long. With 3 bases removed from V and 2 bases from J, the gap between germline ends came to 13 bases. The chain's CDR3 is CASSPTSEPNTEAFF. CDR3 in DNA: TGTGCCAGCTCACCCACCTCCGAGCCAAACACTGAAGCTTTCTTT.

The V gene is TRBV7-8, the J gene TRBJ1-1; D is ambiguous. The CDR3 is made up of 13 amino acids. Germline loops: CDR1 SGHVS, CDR2 FQNEAQ. With 5 bases removed from V and 0 bases from J, the gap between germline ends came to 7 bases. The CDR3 reads CASSLTLNTEAFF. Here the CDR3 DNA reads TGTGCCAGCAGCCTAACCTTGAACACTGAAGCTTTCTTT. The complete variable domain, with remaining parts taken from reference TRBV7-8 and TRBJ1-1, reads GAGVSQSPRYKVAKRGQDVALRCDPISGHVSLFWYQQALGQGPEFLTYFQNEAQLDKSGLPSDRFFAERPEGSVSTLKIQRTQQEDSAVYLCASSLTLNTEAFFGQGTRLTVV.

The chain combines TRBV5-4 with TRBJ2-5; 9 bases line up with TRBD1. V was pared by 4 bases and J by 6 bases, with 10 bases of the junction left unmatched. CDR1 is SGHNT, CDR2 YYREEE, per germline (reference sequence). The CDR3 has 15 amino acids. The CDR3 spells CASSPRDREGQTQYF. The DNA of the CDR3 is TGTGCCAGCAGCCCTCGGGACAGGGAAGGTCAGACCCAGTACTTC.

This clone was counted only a few times. The rearrangement uses TRBV30 and TRBJ1-5; D gene ambiguous. V was shortened by 2 bases and J by 0 bases, with 5 bases between the two germline ends. Germline CDR1 and CDR2: GTSNPN and SVGIG (reference sequence). The CDR3 spans 13 residues. CDR3 protein: CAWSLTSNQPQHF. The CDR3 DNA reads as TGTGCCTGGAGTCTCACTAGCAATCAGCCCCAGCATTTT.